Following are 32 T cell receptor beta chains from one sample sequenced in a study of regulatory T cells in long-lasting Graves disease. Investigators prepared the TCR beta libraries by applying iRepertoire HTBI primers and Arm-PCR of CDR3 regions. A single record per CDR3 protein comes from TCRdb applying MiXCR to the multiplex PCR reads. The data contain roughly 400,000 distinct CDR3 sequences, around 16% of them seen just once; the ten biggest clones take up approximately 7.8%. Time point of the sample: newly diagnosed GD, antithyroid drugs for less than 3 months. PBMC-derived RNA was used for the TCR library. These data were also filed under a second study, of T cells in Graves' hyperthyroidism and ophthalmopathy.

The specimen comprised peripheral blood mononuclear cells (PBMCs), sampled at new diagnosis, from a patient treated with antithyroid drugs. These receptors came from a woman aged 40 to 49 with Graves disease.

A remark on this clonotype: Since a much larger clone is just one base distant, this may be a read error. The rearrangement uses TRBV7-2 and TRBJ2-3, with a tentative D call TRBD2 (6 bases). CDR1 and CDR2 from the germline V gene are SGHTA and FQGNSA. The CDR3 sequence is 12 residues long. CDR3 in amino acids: CASSQDGGRSHF. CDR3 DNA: TGTGCCAGCAGCCAAGACGGGGGTAGGAGCCATTTT. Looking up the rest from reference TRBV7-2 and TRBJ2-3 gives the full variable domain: GAGVSQSPSNKVTEKGKDVELRCDPISGHTALYWYRQSLGQGLEFLIYFQGNSAPDKSGLPSDRFSAERTGGSVSTLTIQRTQQEDSAVYLCASSQDGGRSHFGPGTRLTVL.

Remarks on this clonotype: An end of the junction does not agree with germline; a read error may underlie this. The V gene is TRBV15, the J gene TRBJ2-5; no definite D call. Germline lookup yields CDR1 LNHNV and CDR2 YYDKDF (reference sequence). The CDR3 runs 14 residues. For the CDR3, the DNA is TGTGCCACCAGCAGAGATTGGCGCCAAGAGACCCAGCACTTC. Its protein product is CATSRDWRQETQHF.

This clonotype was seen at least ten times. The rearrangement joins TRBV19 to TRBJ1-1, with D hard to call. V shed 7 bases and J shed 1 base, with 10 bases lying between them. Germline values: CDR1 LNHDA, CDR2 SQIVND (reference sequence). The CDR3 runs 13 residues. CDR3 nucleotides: TGTGCCAGTATCTCCTCTAGGAACACTGAAGCTTTCTTT. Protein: CASISSRNTEAFF.

CDR3 in DNA: TGTGCCAGCAGATCTCTACAGGGAAACACTGAAGCTTTCTTT. It translates to CASRSLQGNTEAFF. The chain joins TRBV28 to TRBJ1-1, with D tentatively TRBD1 (6 bases). V gave up 6 bases and J gave up 2 bases, with 13 bases separating them. CDR1 is MDHEN, CDR2 SYDVKM, per germline. The CDR3 has 14 residues.

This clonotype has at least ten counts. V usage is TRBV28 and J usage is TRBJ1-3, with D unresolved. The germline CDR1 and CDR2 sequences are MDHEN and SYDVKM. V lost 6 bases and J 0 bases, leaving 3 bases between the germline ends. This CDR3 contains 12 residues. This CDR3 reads CASRVSGNTIYF. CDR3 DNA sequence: TGTGCCAGCAGAGTCTCTGGAAACACCATATATTTT.

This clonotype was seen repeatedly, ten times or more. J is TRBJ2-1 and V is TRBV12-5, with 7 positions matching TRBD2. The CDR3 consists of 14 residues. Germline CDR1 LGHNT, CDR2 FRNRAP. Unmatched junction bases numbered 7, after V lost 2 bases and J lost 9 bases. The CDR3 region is CASGLLAGVFEQFF. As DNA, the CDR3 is TGTGCTAGTGGTTTGTTGGCGGGAGTTTTTGAGCAGTTCTTC.

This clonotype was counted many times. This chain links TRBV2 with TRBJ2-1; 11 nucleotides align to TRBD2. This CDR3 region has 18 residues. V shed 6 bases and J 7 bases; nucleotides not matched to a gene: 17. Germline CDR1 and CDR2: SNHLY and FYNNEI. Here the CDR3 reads CASSASELLAGVGNEQFF. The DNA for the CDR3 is TGTGCCAGCAGCGCTTCGGAACTACTAGCGGGAGTTGGAAATGAGCAGTTCTTC.

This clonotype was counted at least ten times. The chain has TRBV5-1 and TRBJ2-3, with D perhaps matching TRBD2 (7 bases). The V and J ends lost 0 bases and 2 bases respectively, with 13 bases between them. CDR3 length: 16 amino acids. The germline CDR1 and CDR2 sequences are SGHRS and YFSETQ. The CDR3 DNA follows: TGCGCCAGCAGCTTGGCGATTGGGGGGGCCACAGATACGCAGTATTTT. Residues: CASSLAIGGATDTQYF.

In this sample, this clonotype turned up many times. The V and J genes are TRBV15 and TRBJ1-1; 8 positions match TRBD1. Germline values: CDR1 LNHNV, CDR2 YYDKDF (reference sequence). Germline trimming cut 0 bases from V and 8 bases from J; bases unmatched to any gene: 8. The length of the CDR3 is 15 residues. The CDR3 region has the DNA TGTGCCACCAGCAGAGATCTGACAGGGGATTTGGAAGCTTTCTTT. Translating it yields CATSRDLTGDLEAFF.

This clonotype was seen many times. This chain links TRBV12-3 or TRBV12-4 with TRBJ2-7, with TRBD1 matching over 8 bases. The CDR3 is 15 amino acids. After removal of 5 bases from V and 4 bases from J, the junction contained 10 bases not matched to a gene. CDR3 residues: CASSESTGGTYEQYF. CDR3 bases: TGTGCCAGCAGTGAGTCTACAGGGGGAACTTACGAGCAGTACTTC.

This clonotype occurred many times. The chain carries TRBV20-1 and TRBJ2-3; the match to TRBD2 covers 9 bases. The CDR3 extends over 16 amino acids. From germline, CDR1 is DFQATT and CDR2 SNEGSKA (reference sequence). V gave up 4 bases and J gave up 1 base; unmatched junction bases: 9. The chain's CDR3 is CSANTLSGSGTDTQYF. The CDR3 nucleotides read TGCAGTGCTAACACCCTTAGCGGGAGCGGCACAGATACGCAGTATTTT.

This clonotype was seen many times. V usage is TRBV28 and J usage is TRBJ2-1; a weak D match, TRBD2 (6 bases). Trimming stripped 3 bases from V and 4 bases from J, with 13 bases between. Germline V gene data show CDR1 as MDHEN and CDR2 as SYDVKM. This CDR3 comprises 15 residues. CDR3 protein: CASSFERARYNEQFF. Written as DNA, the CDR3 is TGTGCCAGCAGTTTTGAGCGGGCCCGGTACAATGAGCAGTTCTTC.

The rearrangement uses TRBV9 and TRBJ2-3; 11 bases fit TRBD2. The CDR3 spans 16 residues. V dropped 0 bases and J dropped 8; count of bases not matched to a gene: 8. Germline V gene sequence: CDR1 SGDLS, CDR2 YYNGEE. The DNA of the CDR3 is TGTGCCAGCAGCGTAGCACTAGCGGGGGCGGGTAGTACGCAGTATTTT. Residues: CASSVALAGAGSTQYF.

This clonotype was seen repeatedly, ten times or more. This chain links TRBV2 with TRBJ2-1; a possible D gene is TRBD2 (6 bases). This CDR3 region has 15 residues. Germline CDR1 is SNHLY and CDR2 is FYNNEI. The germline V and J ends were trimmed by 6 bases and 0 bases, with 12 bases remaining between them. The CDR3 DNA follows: TGTGCCAGCAGCGGTGGGGGGTCCTCCTACAATGAGCAGTTCTTC. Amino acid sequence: CASSGGGSSYNEQFF.

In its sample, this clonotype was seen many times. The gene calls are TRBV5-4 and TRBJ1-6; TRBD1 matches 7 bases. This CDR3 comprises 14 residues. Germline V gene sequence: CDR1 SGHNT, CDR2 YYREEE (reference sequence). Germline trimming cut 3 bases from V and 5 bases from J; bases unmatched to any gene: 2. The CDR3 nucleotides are TGTGCCAGCAGCTCGACAGGGAATAATTCACCCCTCCACTTT. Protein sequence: CASSSTGNNSPLHF.

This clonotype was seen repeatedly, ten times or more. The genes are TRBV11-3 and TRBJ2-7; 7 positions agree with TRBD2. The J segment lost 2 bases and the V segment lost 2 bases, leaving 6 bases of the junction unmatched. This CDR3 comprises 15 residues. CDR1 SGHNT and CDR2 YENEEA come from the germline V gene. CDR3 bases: TGTGCCAGCAGCTTAAGGGAGCGGGGCACCTACGAGCAGTACTTC. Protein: CASSLRERGTYEQYF. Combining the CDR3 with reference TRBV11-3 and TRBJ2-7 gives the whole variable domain EAGVVQSPRYKIIEKKQPVAFWCNPISGHNTLYWYLQNLGQGPELLIRYENEEAVDDSQLPKDRFSAERLKGVDSTLKIQPAELGDSAVYLCASSLRERGTYEQYFGPGTRLTVT.

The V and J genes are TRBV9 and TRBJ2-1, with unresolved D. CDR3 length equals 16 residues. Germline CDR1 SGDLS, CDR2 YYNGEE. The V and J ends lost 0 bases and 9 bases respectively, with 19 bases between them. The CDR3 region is CASSVEEGLGLGEQFF. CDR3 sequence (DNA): TGTGCCAGCAGCGTAGAGGAAGGTTTAGGGCTAGGTGAGCAGTTCTTC.

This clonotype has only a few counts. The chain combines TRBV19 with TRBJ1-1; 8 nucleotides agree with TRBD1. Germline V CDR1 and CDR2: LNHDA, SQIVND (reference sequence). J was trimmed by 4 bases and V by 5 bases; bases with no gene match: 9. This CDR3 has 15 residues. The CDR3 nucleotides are TGTGCCAGTAGTTGGACAGGGATGGGGTCCACTGAAGCTTTCTTT. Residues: CASSWTGMGSTEAFF.

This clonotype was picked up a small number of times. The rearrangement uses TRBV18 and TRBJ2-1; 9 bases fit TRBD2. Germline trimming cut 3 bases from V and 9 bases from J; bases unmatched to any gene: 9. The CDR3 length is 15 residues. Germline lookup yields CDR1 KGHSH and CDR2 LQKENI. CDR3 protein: CASSPPTSGATEQFF. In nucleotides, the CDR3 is TGTGCCAGCTCACCGCCGACTAGCGGTGCGACTGAGCAGTTCTTC.

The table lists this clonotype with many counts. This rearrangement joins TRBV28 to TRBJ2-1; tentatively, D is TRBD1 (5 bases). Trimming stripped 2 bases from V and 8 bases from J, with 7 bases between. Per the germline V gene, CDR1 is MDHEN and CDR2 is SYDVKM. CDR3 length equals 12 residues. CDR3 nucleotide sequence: TGTGCCAGCAGTTTACTAGGGGATGAGCAGTTCTTC. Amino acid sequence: CASSLLGDEQFF.

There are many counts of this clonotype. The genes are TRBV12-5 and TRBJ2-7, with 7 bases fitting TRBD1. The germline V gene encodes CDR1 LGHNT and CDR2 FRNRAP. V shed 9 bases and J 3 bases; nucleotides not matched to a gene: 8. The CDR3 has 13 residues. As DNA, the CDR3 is TGTGCTAGCCGGAGAGGGGGCGACTACGAGCAGTACTTC. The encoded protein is CASRRGGDYEQYF.

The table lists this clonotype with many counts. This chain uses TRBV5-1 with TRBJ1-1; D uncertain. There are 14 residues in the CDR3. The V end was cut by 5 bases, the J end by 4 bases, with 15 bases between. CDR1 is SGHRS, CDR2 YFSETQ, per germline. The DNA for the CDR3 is TGCGCCAGCAGTGTTCGACCCCTGGTCACTGAAGCTTTCTTT. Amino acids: CASSVRPLVTEAFF.

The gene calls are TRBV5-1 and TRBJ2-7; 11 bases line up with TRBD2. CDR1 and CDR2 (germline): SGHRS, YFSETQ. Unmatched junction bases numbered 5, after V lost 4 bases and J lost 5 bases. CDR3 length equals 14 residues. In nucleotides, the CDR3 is TGCGCCAGCAGCCCGGGGACTAGCGGAGACGAGCAGTACTTC. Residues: CASSPGTSGDEQYF.

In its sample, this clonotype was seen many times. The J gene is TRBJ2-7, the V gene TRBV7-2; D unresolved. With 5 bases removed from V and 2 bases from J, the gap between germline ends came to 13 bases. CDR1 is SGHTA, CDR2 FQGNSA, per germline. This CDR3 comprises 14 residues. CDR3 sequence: CASSEPQLPYEQYF. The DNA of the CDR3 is TGTGCCAGCAGCGAGCCACAGCTCCCCTACGAGCAGTACTTC.

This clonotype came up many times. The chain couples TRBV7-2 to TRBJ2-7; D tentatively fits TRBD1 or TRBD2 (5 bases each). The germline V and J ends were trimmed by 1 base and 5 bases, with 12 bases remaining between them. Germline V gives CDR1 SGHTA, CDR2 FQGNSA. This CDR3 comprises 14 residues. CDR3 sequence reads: CASSLVAGTHEQYF. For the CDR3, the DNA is TGTGCCAGCAGCTTAGTGGCAGGGACCCACGAGCAGTACTTC.

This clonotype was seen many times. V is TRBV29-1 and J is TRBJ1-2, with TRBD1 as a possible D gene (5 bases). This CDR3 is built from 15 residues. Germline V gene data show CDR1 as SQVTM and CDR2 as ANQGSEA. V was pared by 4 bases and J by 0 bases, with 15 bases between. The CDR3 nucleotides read TGCAGCGTTGGAAGGAGGCAGACAGCTAACTATGGCTACACCTTC. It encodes CSVGRRQTANYGYTF. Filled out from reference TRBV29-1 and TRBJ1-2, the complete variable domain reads SAVISQKPSRDICQRGTSLTIQCQVDSQVTMMFWYRQQPGQSLTLIATANQGSEATYESGFVIDKFPISRPNLTFSTLTVSNMSPEDSSIYLCSVGRRQTANYGYTFGSGTRLTVV.

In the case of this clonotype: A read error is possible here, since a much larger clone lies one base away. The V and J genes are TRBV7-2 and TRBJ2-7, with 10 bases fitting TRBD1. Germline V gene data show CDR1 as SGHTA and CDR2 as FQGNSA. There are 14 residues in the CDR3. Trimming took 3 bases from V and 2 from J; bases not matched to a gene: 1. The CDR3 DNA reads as TGTGCCAGCAGCTTCGGGACAGGGGCCTACGAGCAGTACTTC. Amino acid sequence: CASSFGTGAYEQYF.

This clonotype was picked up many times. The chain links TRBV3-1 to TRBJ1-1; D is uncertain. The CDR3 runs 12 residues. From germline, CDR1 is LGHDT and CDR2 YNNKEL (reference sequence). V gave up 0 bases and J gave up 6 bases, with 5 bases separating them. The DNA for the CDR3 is TGTGCCAGCAGCCAAGACCCAGCTGAAGCTTTCTTT. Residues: CASSQDPAEAFF.

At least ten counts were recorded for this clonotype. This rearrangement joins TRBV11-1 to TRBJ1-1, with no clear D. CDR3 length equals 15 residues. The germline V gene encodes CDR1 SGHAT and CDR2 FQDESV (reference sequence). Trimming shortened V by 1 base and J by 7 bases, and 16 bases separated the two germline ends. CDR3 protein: CASSLGGGTQNEAFF. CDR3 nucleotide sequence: TGTGCCAGCAGCTTAGGAGGCGGAACACAAAATGAAGCTTTCTTT.

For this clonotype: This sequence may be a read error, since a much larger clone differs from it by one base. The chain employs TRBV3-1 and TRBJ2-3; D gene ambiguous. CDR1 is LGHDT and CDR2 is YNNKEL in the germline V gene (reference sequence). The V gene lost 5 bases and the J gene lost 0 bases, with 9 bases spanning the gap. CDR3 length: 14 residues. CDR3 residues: CASSFQVSTDTQYF. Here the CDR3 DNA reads TGTGCCAGCAGCTTCCAGGTCAGCACAGATACGCAGTATTTT.

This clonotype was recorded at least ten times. This CDR3 is CASSLDVGWGGTEAFF. The CDR3, as DNA: TGTGCCAGCAGCTTAGACGTCGGGTGGGGGGGCACTGAAGCTTTCTTT. V and J are TRBV7-9 and TRBJ1-1, with D possibly matching TRBD1 (5 bases). V lost 1 base and J 4 bases, leaving 16 bases between the germline ends. The CDR3 runs 16 residues. CDR1 is SEHNR and CDR2 is FQNEAQ in the germline V gene (reference sequence).

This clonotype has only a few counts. Written as DNA, the CDR3 is TGCGCCAGCAGCTTGGGACCTATAAGTTACAATGAGCAGTTCTTC. Amino acid sequence: CASSLGPISYNEQFF. The V gene is TRBV5-1, the J gene TRBJ2-1; D gene unclear. Per the germline V gene, CDR1 is SGHRS and CDR2 is YFSETQ. This CDR3 spans 15 amino acids. Trimming stripped 0 bases from V and 4 bases from J, with 11 bases between.